This TCR beta chain was observed in a study of T cell clonotyping in hematopoietic cell transplantation. Produced via immunoSEQ multiplex PCR; TCRdb's table is partial and in-frame only. The sample consists of 15,000 to 20,000 clones, about 72% of them appearing once. The V gene's germline CDR1 is SEHNR and CDR2 FQNEAQ (reference sequence). This CDR3 has 15 residues. V dropped 0 bases and J dropped 8 bases, with 11 bases sitting between them. This sample's time point: recipient sample about 28 days before transplant, after cytoreduction. The chain is built from TRBV7-9 and TRBJ1-6; D is ambiguous. The sequence derives from a man aged 55 to 70 with acute myeloid leukemia. Some clones in this sample may be carry-over from other donors' samples. The sample here was peripheral blood mononuclear cells, taken before stem cell transplant. CDR3 sequence: CASSLAALSDSPLHF. For the CDR3, the DNA is TGTGCCAGCAGCTTAGCGGCTTTATCTGATTCACCCCTCCACTTT.